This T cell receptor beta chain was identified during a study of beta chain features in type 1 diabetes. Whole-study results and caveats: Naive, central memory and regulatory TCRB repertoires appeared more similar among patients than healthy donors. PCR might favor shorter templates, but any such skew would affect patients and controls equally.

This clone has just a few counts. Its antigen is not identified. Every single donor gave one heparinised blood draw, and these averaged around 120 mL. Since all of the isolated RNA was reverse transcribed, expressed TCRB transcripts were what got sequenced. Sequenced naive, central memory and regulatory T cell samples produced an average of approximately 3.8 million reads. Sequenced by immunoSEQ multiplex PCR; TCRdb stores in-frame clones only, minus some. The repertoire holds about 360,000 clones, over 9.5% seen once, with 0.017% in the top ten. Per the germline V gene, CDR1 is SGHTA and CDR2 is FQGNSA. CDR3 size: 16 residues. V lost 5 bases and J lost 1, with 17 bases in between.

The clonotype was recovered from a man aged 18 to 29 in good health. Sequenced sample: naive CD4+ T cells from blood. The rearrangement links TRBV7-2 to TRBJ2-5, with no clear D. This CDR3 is CASSHNPPTVQETQYF. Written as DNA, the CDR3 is TGTGCCAGCAGCCACAATCCCCCAACAGTCCAAGAGACCCAGTACTTC.